This T cell receptor (beta chain) is from a study of cytomegalovirus exposure and HLA in healthy donors. The PCR employed 60 Vbeta primers together with 13 Jbeta primers. Only in-frame clones appear in the TCRdb table, and some are missing; sequencing was by immunoSEQ multiplex PCR. The sample has 150,000 or so clones, about three fifths seen once. The CDR3 loop spans 12 amino acids. Trimming removed 7 bases at V and 0 bases at J, with 7 bases between. Germline CDR1 reads WSHSY; CDR2 reads SAAADI. This receptor was obtained from a woman in her thirties in good health and CMV-seropositive. V gene TRBV10-2 combines with J gene TRBJ2-7, with D possibly matching TRBD2 (6 bases). The sequenced material came from PBMCs. CDR3 in DNA: TGCGCCAGCACGGACTACTCCTACGAGCAGTACTTC. It translates to CASTDYSYEQYF.